This TCR beta chain originates from a study of CD8 T cells in ankylosing spondylitis. Findings of the study overall: A TCR beta motif made of fewer than ten highly homologous variants seemed typical of ankylosing spondylitis blood. In reactive arthritis synovial fluid and blood, some motif variants had been reported before.

The sample holds a few counts of this clonotype. Its antigen is not identified. MiXCR was run by TCRdb on the 5' RACE reads, yielding one entry per CDR3 protein. Of roughly 36,000 distinct CDR3 sequences detected, about 14% appear once; the ten largest clones hold approximately 35%. From germline, CDR1 is MNHEY and CDR2 SVGAGI. CDR3 size: 14 residues. Trimming shortened V by 7 bases and J by 3 bases, and 12 bases separated the two germline ends. Material: blood. The sequence was obtained from a male donor with ankylosing spondylitis or in good health (not recorded which). This chain connects TRBV6-5 to TRBJ2-2; D is undetermined. CDR3 sequence (DNA): TGTGCCAGCAAGTGGGGTGCTGACACCGGGGAGCTGTTTTTT. This gives the protein CASKWGADTGELFF.